One and the same sample provided the 8 T cell receptor beta chains below, sequenced in a study of blood T cell repertoires in COVID-19. The method was immunoSEQ multiplex PCR; TCRdb's version includes in-frame clones alone and lacks a portion of them. The repertoire has 150,000 to 200,000 clones, around three quarters of them found once; the top ten carry about 20%. The source material was PBMCs or T cells enriched from blood (not recorded which). These receptors came from a woman aged 70 to 79 in a cohort exposed to, infected with or recovered from COVID-19 (not recorded which).

The rearrangement joins TRBV18 to TRBJ2-1; 11 nucleotides agree with TRBD2. CDR3 length: 14 amino acids. The germline V gene encodes CDR1 KGHSH and CDR2 LQKENI. Trimming took 6 bases from V and 4 from J; bases not matched to a gene: 2. CDR3 protein: CASSGLAVYNEQFF. CDR3 in DNA: TGTGCCAGCTCGGGACTAGCGGTATACAATGAGCAGTTCTTC.

This clone has just one count. The chain is built from TRBV28 and TRBJ1-2, with 8 bases aligning to TRBD1. This CDR3 spans 17 amino acids. With 7 bases clipped from V and 7 bases from J, the junction kept 20 bases outside the gene matches. Germline CDR1 is MDHEN and CDR2 is SYDVKM. The CDR3 DNA reads TGTGCCAGCACCGAATCCGGGACAGGACTGCCTCGGAGTGGCTACACCTTC. It translates to CASTESGTGLPRSGYTF.

This clone was observed a single time. The chain's CDR3 is CASSLTGTGNEKLFF. CDR3 bases: TGTGCCAGCAGCCTGACCGGGACAGGGAATGAAAAACTGTTTTTT. The chain uses TRBV28 and TRBJ1-4, with TRBD1 matching over 9 bases. Trimming at V came to 6 bases and at J to 5 bases, leaving 7 bases not matched to a gene. Germline V gene sequence: CDR1 MDHEN, CDR2 SYDVKM. The CDR3 consists of 15 residues. Supplemented by reference TRBV28 and TRBJ1-4, the full variable domain reads DVKVTQSSRYLVKRTGEKVFLECVQDMDHENMFWYRQDPGLGLRLIYFSYDVKMKEKGDIPEGYSVSREKKERFSLILESASTNQTSMYLCASSLTGTGNEKLFFGSGTQLSVL.

This rearrangement joins TRBV5-1 to TRBJ2-3, with 9 bases that match TRBD2. Germline CDR1 SGHRS, CDR2 YFSETQ. This CDR3 region has 16 residues. The J segment lost 2 bases and the V segment lost 7 bases, leaving 11 bases of the junction unmatched. CDR3 bases: TGCGCCAGCGGAAATCTAGCGGGGAACCCCACAGATACGCAGTATTTT. As protein: CASGNLAGNPTDTQYF.

This clone appeared a few times. The V call is TRBV7-2, the J call TRBJ1-6; TRBD1 matches at 9 bases. Unmatched junction bases numbered 7, after V lost 5 bases and J lost 8 bases. The CDR3 loop spans 15 amino acids. The germline V gene encodes CDR1 SGHTA and CDR2 FQGNSA. The CDR3 coding sequence is TGTGCCAGCAGCAAAAGGACAGGGGTTCATTCACCCCTCCACTTT. This codes for CASSKRTGVHSPLHF.

V and J are TRBV28 and TRBJ1-5; D unclear. Germline lookup yields CDR1 MDHEN and CDR2 SYDVKM. V was shortened by 1 base and J by 3 bases, with 7 bases between the two germline ends. This CDR3 has 14 residues. In nucleotides, the CDR3 is TGTGCCAGCAGTTTATCGTATAACAATCAGCCCCAGCATTTT. Encoded protein: CASSLSYNNQPQHF.

This clone was found once. The V call is TRBV6-2 or TRBV6-3, the J call TRBJ2-5, with 10 bases fitting TRBD2. The germline gives CDR1 MNHEY, CDR2 SVGEGT. V was clipped by 4 bases and J by 5 bases; unmatched bases: 7. The CDR3 sequence is 15 residues long. CDR3 loop: CASSWLGLATETQYF. In nucleotides, the CDR3 is TGTGCCAGCAGTTGGTTGGGACTAGCGACGGAGACCCAGTACTTC.

This chain uses TRBV19 with TRBJ1-5; D might be TRBD1 (6 bases). Germline CDR1 is LNHDA and CDR2 is SQIVND (reference sequence). This CDR3 comprises 15 residues. V lost 5 bases, J lost 6 bases, and 17 bases lay in between. The CDR3, as DNA: TGTGCCAGTAGTCAGGTAGGGGGAGTGGGTCAGCCCCAGCATTTT. Translating it yields CASSQVGGVGQPQHF. Together with reference TRBV19 and TRBJ1-5, the CDR3 gives the full variable domain: DGGITQSPKYLFRKEGQNVTLSCEQNLNHDAMYWYRQDPGQGLRLIYYSQIVNDFQKGDIAEGYSVSREKKESFPLTVTSAQKNPTAFYLCASSQVGGVGQPQHFGDGTRLSIL.